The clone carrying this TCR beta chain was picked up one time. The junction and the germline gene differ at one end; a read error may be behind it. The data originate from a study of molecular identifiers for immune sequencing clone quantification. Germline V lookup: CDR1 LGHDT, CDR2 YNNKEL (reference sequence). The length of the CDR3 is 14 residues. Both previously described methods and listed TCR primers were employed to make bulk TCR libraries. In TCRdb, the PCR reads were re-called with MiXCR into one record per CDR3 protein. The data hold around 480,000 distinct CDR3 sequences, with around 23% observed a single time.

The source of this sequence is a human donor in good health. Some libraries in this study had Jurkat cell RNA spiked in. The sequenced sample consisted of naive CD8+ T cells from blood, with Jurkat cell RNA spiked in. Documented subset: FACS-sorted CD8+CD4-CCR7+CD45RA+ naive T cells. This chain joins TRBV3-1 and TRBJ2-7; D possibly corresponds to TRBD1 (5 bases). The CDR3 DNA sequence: TGTGCCAGCAGCCCCGGCAGGGCCTCCTACGGGCAGTACTTC. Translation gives CASSPGRASYGQYF.